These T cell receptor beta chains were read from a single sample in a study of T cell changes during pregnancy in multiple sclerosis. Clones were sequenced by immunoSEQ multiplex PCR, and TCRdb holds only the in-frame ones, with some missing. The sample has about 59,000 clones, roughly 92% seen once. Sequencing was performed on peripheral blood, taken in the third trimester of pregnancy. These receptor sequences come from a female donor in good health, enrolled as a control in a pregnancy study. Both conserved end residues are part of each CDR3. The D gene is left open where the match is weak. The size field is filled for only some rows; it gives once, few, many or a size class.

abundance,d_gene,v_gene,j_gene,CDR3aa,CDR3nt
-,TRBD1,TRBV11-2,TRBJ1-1,CASSYGQGNTEAFF,TGTGCCAGCAGCTACGGACAGGGTAACACTGAAGCTTTCTTT
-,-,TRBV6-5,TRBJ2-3,CASRAGFQPTDTQYF,TGTGCCAGCAGGGCAGGGTTCCAACCCACAGATACGCAGTATTTT
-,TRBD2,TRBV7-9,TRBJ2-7,CASSSPRTSGREEQYF,TGTGCCAGCAGCTCCCCACGGACTAGCGGGAGGGAAGAGCAGTACTTC
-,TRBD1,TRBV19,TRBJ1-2,CASSIGGRGSYGYTF,TGTGCCAGTAGTATAGGAGGCAGGGGGAGCTATGGCTACACCTTC
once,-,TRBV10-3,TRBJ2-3,CATTGVGGASTDTQYF,TGTGCCACCACCGGCGTGGGGGGGGCTAGCACAGATACGCAGTATTTT
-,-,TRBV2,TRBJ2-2,CASSPKRALGTGELFF,TGTGCCAGCAGTCCGAAGCGGGCGCTAGGGACCGGGGAGCTGTTTTTT
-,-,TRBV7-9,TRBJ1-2,CASSLNPGGYTF,TGTGCCAGCAGCTTAAACCCCGGTGGCTACACCTTC
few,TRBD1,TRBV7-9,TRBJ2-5,CASSPGQLRETQYF,TGTGCCAGCAGCCCGGGACAGCTAAGAGAGACCCAGTACTTC
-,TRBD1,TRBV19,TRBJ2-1,CASRAGTGFTEQFF,TGTGCCAGTAGAGCCGGGACAGGGTTTACTGAGCAGTTCTTC
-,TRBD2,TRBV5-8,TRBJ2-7,CASSLLVTGGRSYEQYF,TGTGCCAGCAGCTTATTGGTGACGGGAGGCCGGTCCTACGAGCAGTACTTC
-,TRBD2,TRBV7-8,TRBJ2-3,CASSLGLAGPSTDTQYF,TGTGCCAGCAGCTTGGGACTAGCGGGGCCTAGCACAGATACGCAGTATTTT
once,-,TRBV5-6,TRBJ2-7,CASSSVRLSNYEQYF,TGTGCCAGCAGCTCTGTTAGACTATCTAACTACGAGCAGTACTTC
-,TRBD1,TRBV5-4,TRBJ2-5,CASSLGRQGQETQYF,TGTGCCAGCAGCTTGGGGAGACAGGGCCAAGAGACCCAGTACTTC
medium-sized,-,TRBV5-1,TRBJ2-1,CASSPYGGSYNEQFF,TGCGCCAGCAGCCCCTATGGGGGGTCCTACAATGAGCAGTTCTTC
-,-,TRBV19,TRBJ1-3,CASTDSFSGNTIYF,TGTGCCAGTACCGACAGTTTCTCTGGAAACACCATATATTTT
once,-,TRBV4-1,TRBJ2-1,CASKGGGPEQFF,TGCGCCAGCAAAGGCGGCGGGCCCGAGCAGTTCTTC
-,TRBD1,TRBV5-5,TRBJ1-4,CASSYAGGTGGEKLFF,TGTGCCAGCAGCTACGCGGGTGGGACAGGGGGGGAAAAACTGTTTTTT
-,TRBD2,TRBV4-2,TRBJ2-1,CASSQSGTSGGNEQFF,TGTGCCAGCAGCCAATCCGGGACTAGTGGCGGAAATGAGCAGTTCTTC
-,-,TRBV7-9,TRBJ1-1,CASSYFEGGTEAFF,TGTGCCAGCAGCTACTTCGAGGGCGGCACTGAAGCTTTCTTT
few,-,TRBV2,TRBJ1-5,CASSLDRNQPQHF,TGTGCCAGCAGCCTCGACAGAAATCAGCCCCAGCATTTT
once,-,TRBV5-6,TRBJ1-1,CASSTGTEAFF,TGTGCCAGCAGCACCGGCACTGAAGCTTTCTTT
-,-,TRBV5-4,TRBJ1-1,CASMKGAGNTEAFF,TGTGCCAGCATGAAAGGGGCAGGGAACACTGAAGCTTTCTTT
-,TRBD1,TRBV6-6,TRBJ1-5,CASSYEGAGSQPQHF,TGTGCCAGCAGTTACGAGGGGGCTGGTAGTCAGCCCCAGCATTTT
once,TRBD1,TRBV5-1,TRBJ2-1,CASSLGTGEMDEQFF,TGCGCCAGCAGCTTGGGTACAGGGGAGATGGATGAGCAGTTCTTC
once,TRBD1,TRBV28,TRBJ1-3,CASNAPGQGLRNSGNTIYF,TGTGCCAGCAACGCGCCGGGACAGGGTTTAAGGAATTCTGGAAACACCATATATTTT
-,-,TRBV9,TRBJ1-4,CASSARQTSEKLFF,TGTGCCAGCAGCGCCCGACAGACGAGTGAAAAACTGTTTTTT
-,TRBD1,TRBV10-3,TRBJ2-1,CAARDRVDNEQFF,TGTGCCGCCAGGGACAGGGTGGACAATGAGCAGTTCTTC
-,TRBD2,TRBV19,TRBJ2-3,CASSSSGSGVTDTQYF,TGTGCCAGTAGTTCAAGTGGTAGCGGGGTCACAGATACGCAGTATTTT
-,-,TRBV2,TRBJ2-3,CASSGSTRNTQYF,TGTGCCAGCAGTGGGTCGACTAGAAATACGCAGTATTTT
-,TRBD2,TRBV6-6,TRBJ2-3,CASSPTAGVSDTQYF,TGTGCCAGCAGCCCCACAGCGGGAGTTTCAGATACGCAGTATTTT
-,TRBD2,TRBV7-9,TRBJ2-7,CASSTRSGGSYEQYF,TGTGCCAGCAGCACCCGTAGCGGGGGCTCCTACGAGCAGTACTTC
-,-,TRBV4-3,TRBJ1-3,CASSQDRAGTGNTIYF,TGCGCCAGCAGCCAAGATCGAGCAGGGACTGGAAACACCATATATTTT
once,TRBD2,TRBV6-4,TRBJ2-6,CASSDRGLATGANVLTF,TGTGCCAGCAGTGATAGGGGACTAGCTACGGGGGCCAACGTCCTGACTTTC
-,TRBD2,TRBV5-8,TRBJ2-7,CASSSPTQRGRGYEQYF,TGTGCCAGCAGCTCTCCCACCCAGCGGGGGAGGGGCTACGAGCAGTACTTC
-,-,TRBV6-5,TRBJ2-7,CAIRPQGTYEQYF,TGTGCCATCCGCCCCCAGGGGACCTACGAGCAGTACTTC
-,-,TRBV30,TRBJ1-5,CAWSVGGNQPQHF,TGTGCCTGGAGTGTAGGAGGGAATCAGCCCCAGCATTTT
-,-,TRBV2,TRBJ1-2,CASSEATGNGGYTF,TGTGCCAGCAGTGAAGCTACAGGGAATGGAGGCTACACCTTC
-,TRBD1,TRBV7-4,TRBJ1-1,CASSSGQDRGDTEAFF,TGTGCCAGCAGCTCGGGACAGGACCGCGGGGACACTGAAGCTTTCTTT